These 12 T cell receptor beta chains came from one sample sequenced in a study of blood T cells in healthy people across ages. Combining a sample-barcoded 5' primer with a J-beta primer mix, a second PCR ran for about 7 to 11 cycles. Each CDR3 protein is one row after TCRdb ran MiXCR on the 5' RACE reads. The sample has approximately 1,100,000 distinct CDR3 sequences; less than 50% are singletons. The specimen was blood. The receptors were gathered from a woman aged 55-70 years in good health.

This clonotype came up a few times. For the CDR3, the DNA is TGTGCCAGCAGCGCGACAGGCTTCACCACTTACGAGCAGTACTTC. Its translation is CASSATGFTTYEQYF. The V call is TRBV12-3 or TRBV12-4, the J call TRBJ2-7; a possible D gene is TRBD1 (6 bases). V was clipped by 6 bases and J by 4 bases, with 19 bases between them. CDR3 length: 15 residues.

V is TRBV6-2 or TRBV6-3 and J is TRBJ2-7; tentative D call: TRBD1 (6 bases). Germline V gives CDR1 MNHEY, CDR2 SVGEGT. V was trimmed by 6 bases and J by 3 bases, leaving 15 bases between them. The CDR3 covers 14 residues. CDR3 DNA sequence: TGTGCCAGCAGCTTGTGGGACAACAACTACGAGCAGTACTTC. Protein sequence: CASSLWDNNYEQYF.

The chain has TRBV7-8 and TRBJ2-7; tentatively, D is TRBD1 (5 bases). The CDR3 consists of 13 residues. V lost 6 bases to trimming and J lost 1 base, with 10 bases between them. Germline V gives CDR1 SGHVS, CDR2 FQNEAQ. The CDR3 nucleotides read TGTGCCAGCAGTACACAGGAATCCTACGAGCAGTACTTC. This translates into CASSTQESYEQYF.

This clonotype was recorded a few times. The J gene is TRBJ2-7, the V gene TRBV6-5; 10 bases line up with TRBD2. Germline CDR1 MNHEY, CDR2 SVGAGI. Trimming took 0 bases from V and 0 from J; bases not matched to a gene: 2. This CDR3 region has 16 residues. The DNA of the CDR3 is TGTGCCAGCAGTTACTCGCCTAGCGGGAGCTCCTACGAGCAGTACTTC. As protein: CASSYSPSGSSYEQYF.

The gene calls are TRBV20-1 and TRBJ2-7; TRBD2 is a possible D gene (6 bases). Germline CDR1 is DFQATT and CDR2 is SNEGSKA (reference sequence). The CDR3 sequence is 15 residues long. V was clipped by 0 bases and J by 3 bases, with 15 bases between them. The CDR3 nucleotides are TGCAGTGCTAGAGATCCCCATCGGGACTTCTACGAGCAGTACTTC. Its translation: CSARDPHRDFYEQYF.

Notes on this clonotype: A much larger clone differs by one base, so this may be a read error. The J gene is TRBJ2-7, the V gene TRBV4-1; the match to TRBD2 covers 7 bases. CDR3 size: 15 residues. Per the germline V gene, CDR1 is MGHRA and CDR2 is YSYEKL. In DNA form, the CDR3 reads TGCGCCAACAGCCAAGTCGTCCTAGCGGCTAATGAGCAGTACTTC. Translation gives CANSQVVLAANEQYF.

V is TRBV11-1 and J is TRBJ2-7; a possible D gene is TRBD2 (5 bases). The J call may be wrong; the DNA end is better matched by TRBJ2-5. CDR3 size: 16 residues. Germline CDR1 is SGHAT and CDR2 is FQDESV (reference sequence). As DNA, the CDR3 is TGTGCCAGCAGCTTAGTTTCTGGGCTAGCTGGAGAGACCCAGTACTTC. Its protein product is CASSLVSGLAGETQYF.

This clonotype has more than one count but fewer than ten. The chain joins TRBV11-2 to TRBJ2-1; 9 nucleotides align to TRBD1. CDR3 length equals 15 residues. Trimming cost V 1 base and J 5 bases; bases outside gene matches: 3. CDR1 and CDR2 from the germline V gene are SGHAT and FQNNGV. The CDR3 coding sequence is TGTGCCAGCAGCTTAGTAGGGACAGGGCACAATGAGCAGTTCTTC. It yields the protein CASSLVGTGHNEQFF.

The chain uses TRBV20-1 and TRBJ2-7; possibly TRBD1 for D (6 bases). Germline assignment: CDR1 DFQATT and CDR2 SNEGSKA (reference sequence). Trimming took off 2 bases at V and 3 bases at J, with 14 bases between the two ends. The CDR3 sequence is 14 residues long. As DNA, the CDR3 is TGCAGTGCTAGATCTGGGGGCATACACTACGAGCAGTACTTC. The encoded protein is CSARSGGIHYEQYF.

The genes are TRBV6-1 and TRBJ2-7, with D possibly being TRBD2 (6 bases). Per the germline V gene, CDR1 is MNHNS and CDR2 is SASEGT. V was clipped by 4 bases and J by 2 bases, with 18 bases between them. CDR3 length equals 16 residues. The CDR3 DNA is TGTGCCAGCAGTGCGATAAGACTAGGGAGGACCTACGAGCAGTACTTC. Translated, it gives CASSAIRLGRTYEQYF.

V and J are TRBV20-1 and TRBJ2-1; 11 nucleotides align to TRBD2. Trimming cost V 2 bases and J 2 bases; bases outside gene matches: 14. The CDR3 runs to 19 residues. Germline CDR1 DFQATT, CDR2 SNEGSKA (reference sequence). The CDR3 sequence: CSARRPIASGRQTYNEQFF. In nucleotides, the CDR3 is TGCAGTGCTAGACGGCCCATAGCTAGCGGGAGGCAAACCTACAATGAGCAGTTCTTC.

This chain uses TRBV14 with TRBJ2-5, with D unclear. The better agreement between TRBJ2-7 and the DNA end casts doubt on the J call. The germline V gene encodes CDR1 SGHDN and CDR2 FVKESK. This CDR3 has 15 amino acids. Written as DNA, the CDR3 is TGTGCCAGCAGCCAAGACGGCAGGCCTATAACCGAGCAGTACTTC. Its protein product is CASSQDGRPITEQYF.